A selection of T cell receptor beta chains follows, all from one sample in a study of cytomegalovirus exposure and HLA in healthy donors. Data came from immunoSEQ multiplex PCR; TCRdb stores just in-frame clones and leaves some out. The repertoire includes 140,000 to 150,000 clones, approximately 80% of them detected once, and 3.5% to 5.5% sits in the top ten. Material: PBMCs. These TCRs come from a woman aged 35 to 49 in good health and CMV-seropositive. Both conserved end residues are part of each CDR3. The D gene is left open where the match is weak. Clone size is not always given. Where it is, it says once, few, many or a class for expanded clones.

d_call j_call clone_size v_call cdr3_length cdr3_aa cdr3_nt
- TRBJ2-5 - TRBV6-1 12 CASSEIEETQYF TGTGCCAGCAGTGAAATAGAAGAGACCCAGTACTTC
TRBD2 TRBJ2-3 - TRBV7-2 14 CASSLGLAIDTQYF TGTGCCAGCAGCTTAGGACTAGCGATAGATACGCAGTATTTT
TRBD1 TRBJ1-2 - TRBV28 16 CASSPVQGTSNYGYTF TGTGCCAGCAGTCCCGTACAGGGGACGAGCAACTATGGCTACACCTTC
- TRBJ2-7 - TRBV19 15 CASSPRDWSSYEQYF TGTGCCAGTAGTCCCCGGGACTGGAGCTCCTACGAGCAGTACTTC
- TRBJ2-2 - TRBV15 13 CATSGARTGELFF TGTGCCACTTCGGGAGCCAGAACCGGGGAGCTGTTTTTT
TRBD1 TRBJ2-7 - TRBV27 16 CASSSPTRDRGYEQYF TGTGCCAGCAGTTCCCCCACTCGGGACAGGGGGTACGAGCAGTACTTC
TRBD1 TRBJ1-3 few TRBV30 15 CAWSQGALSGNTIYF TGTGCCTGGAGTCAGGGGGCCCTCTCTGGAAACACCATATATTTT
- TRBJ2-4 once TRBV7-2 14 CASSLEGSAGIQYF TGTGCCAGCAGCTTAGAGGGTAGCGCGGGCATTCAGTACTTC
TRBD1 TRBJ1-2 - TRBV7-8 17 CASSPRTGPRGNYGYTF TGTGCCAGCAGCCCTCGGACAGGCCCGAGGGGAAACTATGGCTACACCTTC
- TRBJ2-5 - TRBV13 14 CASSLGQQQETQYF TGTGCCAGCAGCCTCGGACAGCAGCAAGAGACCCAGTACTTC
TRBD2 TRBJ2-5 - TRBV5-1 16 CASSSLGLADSETQYF TGCGCCAGCAGCTCGCTGGGACTAGCGGATTCAGAGACCCAGTACTTC
- TRBJ1-1 few TRBV7-9 14 CASSLKGLNTEAFF TGTGCCAGCAGCTTAAAGGGGCTGAACACTGAAGCTTTCTTT